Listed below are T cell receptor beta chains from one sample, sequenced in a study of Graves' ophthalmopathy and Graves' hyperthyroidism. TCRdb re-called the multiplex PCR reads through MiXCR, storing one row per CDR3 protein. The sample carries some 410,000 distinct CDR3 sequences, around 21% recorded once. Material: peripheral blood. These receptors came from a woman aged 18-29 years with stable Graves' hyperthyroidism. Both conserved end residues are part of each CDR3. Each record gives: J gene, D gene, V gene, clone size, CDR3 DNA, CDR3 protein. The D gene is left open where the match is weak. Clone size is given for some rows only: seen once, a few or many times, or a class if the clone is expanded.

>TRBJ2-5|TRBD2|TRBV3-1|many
TGTGCCAGCAGCCAACTAGCGGCCGTCCAAGAGACCCAGTACTTC
CASSQLAAVQETQYF
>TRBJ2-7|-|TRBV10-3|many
TGTGCCATCAGTGAGTCCACCCTCCCAGGGGATGGGGGTCCCTACGAGCAGTACTTC
CAISESTLPGDGGPYEQYF
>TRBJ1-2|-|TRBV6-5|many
TGTGCCAGCAGTTACGGGGAGTCCTATGGCTACACCTTC
CASSYGESYGYTF
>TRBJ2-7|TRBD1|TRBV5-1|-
TGCGCCAGCAGCTTACTACAGGGGGACAACGAGCAGTACTTC
CASSLLQGDNEQYF
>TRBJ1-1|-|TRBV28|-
TGTGCCACAGGGTCATGGGGAGTTGACGGGTTGTTGTCTGAAGCTTTCTTT
CATGSWGVDGLLSEAFF
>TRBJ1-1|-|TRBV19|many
TGTGCCAGTAGTAGCAGACAGGAGCCGAACACTGAAGCTTTCTTT
CASSSRQEPNTEAFF
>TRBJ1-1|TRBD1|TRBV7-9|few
TGTGCCAGCAGCCGACAGGGGGGTTTCACTGAAGCTTTCTTT
CASSRQGGFTEAFF
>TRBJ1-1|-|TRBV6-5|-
TGTGCCAGCAGTTACCAGGAGTGGGATTTGAACACTGAAGCTTTCTTT
CASSYQEWDLNTEAFF
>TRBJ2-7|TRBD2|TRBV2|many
TGTGCCAGCAGTCCCAGACTAGCGGGAGGGCAGGGCGAGCAGTACTTC
CASSPRLAGGQGEQYF
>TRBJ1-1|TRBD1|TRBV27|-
TGTGCCTCCGGAGAAGGGGGCGTAGCCACTGAAGCTTTCTTT
CASGEGGVATEAFF
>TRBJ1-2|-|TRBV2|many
TGTGCCAGCAGTGTGCGGCAGACTTGGAACTATGGCTACACCTTC
CASSVRQTWNYGYTF
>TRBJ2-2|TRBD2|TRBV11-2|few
TGTGCCAGCAGCCCTCGGACTAGCGGGTTCACCGGGGAGCTGTTTTTT
CASSPRTSGFTGELFF
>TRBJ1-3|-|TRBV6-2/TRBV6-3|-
TGTGCCAGCAGTTACACTCGAGCTGGAAACACCATATATTTT
CASSYTRAGNTIYF
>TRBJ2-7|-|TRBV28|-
TGTGCCACCTCGGGCCAGCACTACGAGCAGTACTTC
CATSGQHYEQYF
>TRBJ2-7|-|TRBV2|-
TGTGCCAGCAGGCCGGGTTCGGGGAAGCACGAGCAGTACTTC
CASRPGSGKHEQYF
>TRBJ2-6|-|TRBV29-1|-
TGCAGCGTTGAAGAACCCAGAACGTATGACTCTGGGGCCAACGTCCTGACTTTC
CSVEEPRTYDSGANVLTF
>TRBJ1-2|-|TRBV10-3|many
TGTGCCATCAGTGAGTCGGATCGGACAGCGCTAGGCTACACCTTC
CAISESDRTALGYTF
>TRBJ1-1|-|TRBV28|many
TGTGCCAGCAGTTTCCGCCAAAACACTGAAGCTTTCTTT
CASSFRQNTEAFF
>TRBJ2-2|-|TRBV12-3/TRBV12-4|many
TGTGCCAGCAGCCAGACAGAGTCGAACACCGGGGAGCTGTTTTTT
CASSQTESNTGELFF
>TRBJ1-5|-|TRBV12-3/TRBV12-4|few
TGTGCCAGCAGTTTCTACTCCTCAGGTCAGCCCCAGCATTTT
CASSFYSSGQPQHF
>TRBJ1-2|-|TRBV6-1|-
TGTGCCAGCAGTGAAGAGACAGAAGCTCTCTATGGCTACACCTTC
CASSEETEALYGYTF
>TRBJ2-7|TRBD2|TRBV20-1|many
TGCAGCCCCGCTCCGCCCAGCGGGACTCGCGGGCAGTACTTC
CSPAPPSGTRGQYF
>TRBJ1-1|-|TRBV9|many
TGTGCCAGCAGCTCAGGGAGGGGCACTGAAGCTTTCTTT
CASSSGRGTEAFF
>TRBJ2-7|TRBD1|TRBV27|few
TGTGCCAGCAGTCACACAGGGGCGAAAAATTACGAGCAGTACTTC
CASSHTGAKNYEQYF
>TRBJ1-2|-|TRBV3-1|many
TGTGCCAGCAGCCCCCGAAGGGGAAACGGCTACACCTTC
CASSPRRGNGYTF
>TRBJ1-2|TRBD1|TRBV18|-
TGTGCCAGCTCACAGACAGGGGACTATGGCTACACCTTC
CASSQTGDYGYTF
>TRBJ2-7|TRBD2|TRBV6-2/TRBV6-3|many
TGTGCCAGCAGTTATACTAGCGGGAGCTACGAGCAGTACTTC
CASSYTSGSYEQYF
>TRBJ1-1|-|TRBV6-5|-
TGTGCCAGCAGTTATAGTACAGGGAGGGCTGAAGCTTTCTTT
CASSYSTGRAEAFF
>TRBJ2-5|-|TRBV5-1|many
TGCGCCAGCAGCTTAGGCGCGACTCGAGAGACCCAGTACTTC
CASSLGATRETQYF
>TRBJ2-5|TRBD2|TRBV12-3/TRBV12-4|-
TGTGCCAGCAGTGACCGCGGGGGGGTTGAGACCCAGTACTTC
CASSDRGGVETQYF
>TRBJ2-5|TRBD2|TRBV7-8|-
TGTGCCAGCAGCCGGTCTAGCGGGGATGGGGAGACCCAGTACTTC
CASSRSSGDGETQYF
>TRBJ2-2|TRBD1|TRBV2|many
TGTGCCAGCAGTAAAAACAGGGGCTCGGGCACCGGGGAGCTGTTTTTT
CASSKNRGSGTGELFF
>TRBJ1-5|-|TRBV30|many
TGTGCCTGGACGCTAGCGGGACAGCCCCAGCATTTT
CAWTLAGQPQHF
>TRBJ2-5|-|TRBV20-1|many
TGCAGTGCCCCATACACCACAGGGACCGAGACCCAGTACTTC
CSAPYTTGTETQYF
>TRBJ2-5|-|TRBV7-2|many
TGTGCCAGCAGCTCAGGTGCTATACAAGAGACCCAGTACTTC
CASSSGAIQETQYF
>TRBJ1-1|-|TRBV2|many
TGTGCCAGCACCAAGGGGAACACTGAAGCTTTCTTT
CASTKGNTEAFF
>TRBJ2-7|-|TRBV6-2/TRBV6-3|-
TGTGCCAGCAACTTAGCGGTACCCTCCTACGATCAGTACTTC
CASNLAVPSYDQYF
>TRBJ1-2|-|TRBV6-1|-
TGTGCCAGCAGCCCAGCGCGAGGTTATGGCTACACCTTC
CASSPARGYGYTF
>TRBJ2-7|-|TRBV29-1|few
TGCAGCGTTGAATTAGGAGAGGGGCCGGACGAGCAGTACTTC
CSVELGEGPDEQYF
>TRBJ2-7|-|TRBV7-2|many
TGTGCCAGCAGCATAGCTACTTATTGGGAATACGAGCAGTACTTC
CASSIATYWEYEQYF
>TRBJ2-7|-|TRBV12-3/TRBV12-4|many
TGTGCCAGCAGTCTGGGCAGGGGGGGGGCCGTGTACTTC
CASSLGRGGAVYF
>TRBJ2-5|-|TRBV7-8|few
TGTGCCAGCAGTTACTCGGCAGGCAAAGGGGCCCAGTACTTC
CASSYSAGKGAQYF
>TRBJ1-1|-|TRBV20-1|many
TGCAGTGCTAGAGACGCGGGGAGGGACACTGAAGCTTTCTTT
CSARDAGRDTEAFF
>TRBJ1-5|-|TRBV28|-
TGTGCCAGCAGTTGGGCTTTCTCCGACAATCAGCCCCAGCATTTT
CASSWAFSDNQPQHF
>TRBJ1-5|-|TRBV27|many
TGTGCCAGCAGTTCAGGAATGGGCAATCAGCCCCAGCATTTT
CASSSGMGNQPQHF
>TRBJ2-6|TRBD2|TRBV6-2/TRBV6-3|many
TGTGCCAGCAGCCAAAGGACTAGCGGGAGAGCAGGGGCCAACGTCCTGACTTTC
CASSQRTSGRAGANVLTF
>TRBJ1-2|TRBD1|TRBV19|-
TGTGCCAGTAGAATTGGGACAGGCCTCAACTATGGCTACACCTTC
CASRIGTGLNYGYTF
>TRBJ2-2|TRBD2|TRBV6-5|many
TGTGCCAGCAGTTACTTGAGGGAGGGCACCGGGGAGCTGTTTTTT
CASSYLREGTGELFF
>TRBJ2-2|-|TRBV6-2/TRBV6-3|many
TGTGCCAGCAGTTACCGGGACAACACCGGGGAGCTGTTTTTT
CASSYRDNTGELFF
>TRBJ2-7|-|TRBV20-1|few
TGCAGTGCTAGGGCGGCGGGACCCTTTACCTACGAGCAGTACTTC
CSARAAGPFTYEQYF
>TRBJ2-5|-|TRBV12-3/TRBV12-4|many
TGTGCCAGCAGTTTTGGGGGGCTATATTATAAAGAGACCCAGTACTTC
CASSFGGLYYKETQYF
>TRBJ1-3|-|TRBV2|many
TGTGCCACCGGGGAAGGGCTAGCTGGAAACACCATATATTTT
CATGEGLAGNTIYF